One T cell receptor (beta chain) is described in this entry. The entry originates in a study of cytomegalovirus exposure and HLA in healthy donors. This CDR3 is 15 amino acids long. V dropped 1 base and J dropped 2 bases, with 11 bases sitting between them. In germline, CDR1 is SGHNT, CDR2 YYREEE (reference sequence). The study ran its PCR with 60 Vbeta and 13 Jbeta primers. Assay used: immunoSEQ multiplex PCR; TCRdb lists only in-frame clones, some missing. The data contain roughly 130,000 clones, about three quarters of them singletons. This sequence originates from a male donor in good health and CMV-seropositive. The chain is built from TRBV5-4 and TRBJ2-3; D is ambiguous. The sample was PBMCs. DNA for the CDR3: TGTGCCAGCAGCTTGACTTTTCCACCCACAGATACGCAGTATTTT. Amino acid sequence: CASSLTFPPTDTQYF.